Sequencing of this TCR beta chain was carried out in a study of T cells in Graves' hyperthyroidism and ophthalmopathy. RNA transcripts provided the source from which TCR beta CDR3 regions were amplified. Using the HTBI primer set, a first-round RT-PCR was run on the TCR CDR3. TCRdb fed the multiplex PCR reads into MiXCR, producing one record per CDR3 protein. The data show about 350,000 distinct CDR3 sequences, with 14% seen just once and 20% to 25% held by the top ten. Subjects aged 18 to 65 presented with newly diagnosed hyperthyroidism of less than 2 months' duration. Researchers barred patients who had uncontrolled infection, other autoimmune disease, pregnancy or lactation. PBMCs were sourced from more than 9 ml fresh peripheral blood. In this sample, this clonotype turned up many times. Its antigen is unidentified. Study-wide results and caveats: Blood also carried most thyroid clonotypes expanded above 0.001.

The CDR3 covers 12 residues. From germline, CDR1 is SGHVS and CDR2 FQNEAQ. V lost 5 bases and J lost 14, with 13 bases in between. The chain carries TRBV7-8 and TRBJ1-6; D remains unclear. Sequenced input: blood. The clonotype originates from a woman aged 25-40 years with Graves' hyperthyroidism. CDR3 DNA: TGTGCCAGCAGCCCCAGGAGAGAATCCCTCCACTTT. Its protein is CASSPRRESLHF.